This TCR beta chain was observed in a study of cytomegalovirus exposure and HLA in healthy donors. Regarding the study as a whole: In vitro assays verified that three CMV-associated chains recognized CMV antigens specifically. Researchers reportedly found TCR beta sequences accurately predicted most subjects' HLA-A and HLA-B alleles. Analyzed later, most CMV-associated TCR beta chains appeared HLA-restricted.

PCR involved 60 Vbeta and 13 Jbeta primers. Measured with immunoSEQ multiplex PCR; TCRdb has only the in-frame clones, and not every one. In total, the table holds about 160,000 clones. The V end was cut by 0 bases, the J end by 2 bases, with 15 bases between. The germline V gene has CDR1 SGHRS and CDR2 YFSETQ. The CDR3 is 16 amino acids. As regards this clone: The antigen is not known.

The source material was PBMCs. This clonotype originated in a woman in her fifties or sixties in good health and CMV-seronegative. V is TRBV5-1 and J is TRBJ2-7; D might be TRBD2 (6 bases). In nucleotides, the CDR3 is TGCGCCAGCAGCTTGGACGGGACTCCAGGAACCTACGAGCAGTACTTC. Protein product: CASSLDGTPGTYEQYF.